These 20 T cell receptor beta chains originate from one sample sequenced in a study of shared clonotypes between healthy human individuals. The protocol was immunoSEQ multiplex PCR, while the TCRdb copy is restricted to in-frame clones and leaves out a portion. Here the sample spans around 640,000 clones, about 95% being singletons. CD45RO negativity and positive selection for CCR7 defined naive CD8 cells, a population that excluded terminally differentiated effector memory CD45RA+ cells. Sequencing was performed on naive CD8+ T cells sorted from blood. These receptors were collected from a woman aged 30 to 39 in good health.

This clone showed up just once. The rearrangement joins TRBV6-5 to TRBJ2-7, with D perhaps matching TRBD1 or TRBD2 (5 bases each). There are 16 residues in the CDR3. The germline V gene has CDR1 MNHEY and CDR2 SVGAGI. Trimming pared 0 bases from V and 1 base from J, leaving 13 bases between. In nucleotides, the CDR3 is TGTGCCAGCAGTTACTCGAAAGGGGAGTCATCCTACGAGCAGTACTTC. As protein: CASSYSKGESSYEQYF.

The chain links TRBV10-2 to TRBJ2-7; possibly TRBD2 for D (6 bases). Trimming took off 6 bases at V and 6 bases at J, with 21 bases between the two ends. Looked up from germline, CDR1 is WSHSY and CDR2 is SAAADI. The CDR3 loop spans 15 amino acids. Written as DNA, the CDR3 is TGCGCCAGCAGGGCATTAGCGGAACTACCCCTCGAGCAGTACTTC. It is translated as CASRALAELPLEQYF.

The V and J genes are TRBV28 and TRBJ1-1, with D possibly TRBD1 on 5 matching bases. CDR3 size: 16 residues. The V and J ends lost 1 base and 3 bases respectively, with 15 bases between them. The germline CDR1 and CDR2 sequences are MDHEN and SYDVKM. DNA for the CDR3: TGTGCCAGCAGTTTATCCGGACTTGGGGCTTACACTGAAGCTTTCTTT. Its protein product is CASSLSGLGAYTEAFF.

This sequence joins TRBV29-1 and TRBJ1-2, with D possibly matching TRBD1 (5 bases). There are 12 residues in the CDR3. The V and J ends lost 6 bases and 4 bases respectively, with 12 bases between them. Germline V gene lookup returns CDR1 SQVTM and CDR2 ANQGSEA. CDR3 region: CSVGGGIYGYTF. The CDR3 DNA reads TGCAGCGTGGGGGGTGGCATCTATGGCTACACCTTC.

Here the CDR3 DNA reads TGCAGCGTTGAGGAGCGGGACTACGAGCAGTACTTC. Protein product: CSVEERDYEQYF. J is TRBJ2-7 and V is TRBV29-1; 7 bases are a match to TRBD2. The CDR3 extends over 12 amino acids. Germline CDR1 and CDR2: SQVTM and ANQGSEA. The V segment lost 3 bases and the J segment 3 bases; nucleotides outside the gene matches: 2.

The chain carries TRBV27 and TRBJ2-1, with a weak D call TRBD2 (6 bases). The CDR3 loop spans 14 amino acids. CDR1 is MNHEY, CDR2 SMNVEV, per germline (reference sequence). Trimming left V 5 bases short and J 1 base short, with 9 bases between. CDR3 protein: CASSQGGSYNEQFF. The CDR3 DNA sequence: TGTGCCAGCAGTCAGGGAGGTTCCTACAATGAGCAGTTCTTC.

This sequence joins TRBV27 and TRBJ1-1; D is ambiguous. Germline V gene data show CDR1 as MNHEY and CDR2 as SMNVEV (reference sequence). CDR3 length: 15 residues. Trimming took 6 bases from V and 0 from J, leaving 14 bases between them. This CDR3 is CASRYRQVLNTEAFF. As DNA, the CDR3 is TGTGCCAGCAGATATAGACAAGTCCTGAACACTGAAGCTTTCTTT.

The chain uses TRBV15 and TRBJ2-1; the D gene could be TRBD1 or TRBD2 (5 bases each). Germline-derived CDR1 and CDR2 are LNHNV and YYDKDF (reference sequence). Trimming shortened V by 1 base and J by 3 bases, and 7 bases separated the two germline ends. The CDR3 is made up of 14 amino acids. This chain's CDR3 is CATSRGGNYNEQFF. The CDR3 coding sequence is TGTGCCACCAGCAGAGGGGGGAACTACAATGAGCAGTTCTTC.

This chain joins TRBV7-6 and TRBJ2-7; D call uncertain. The germline CDR1 and CDR2 sequences are SGHVS and FNYEAQ. The length of the CDR3 is 14 residues. V gave up 2 bases and J gave up 0 bases, with 8 bases separating them. The CDR3 sequence: CASSLLADSYEQYF. CDR3 bases: TGTGCCAGCAGCTTATTAGCCGACTCCTACGAGCAGTACTTC.

J is TRBJ1-5 and V is TRBV5-8; no reliable D call. Looked up from germline, CDR1 is SGHTS and CDR2 is YDEGEE. V shed 4 bases and J shed 4 bases, with 12 bases lying between them. The CDR3 sequence is 14 residues long. CDR3 DNA: TGTGCCAGCAGCGAGAGGCAGGCAAATCAGCCCCAGCATTTT. Its translation is CASSERQANQPQHF.

DNA for the CDR3: TGTGCCAGCAGTCCCCTCCCGGGACAGCAGGGGTCCAACTATGGCTACACCTTC. Protein: CASSPLPGQQGSNYGYTF. The J gene is TRBJ1-2, the V gene TRBV27; 7 nucleotides match TRBD1. V was clipped by 5 bases and J by 2 bases; unmatched bases: 17. The CDR3 is made up of 18 amino acids. CDR1 and CDR2 (germline): MNHEY, SMNVEV (reference sequence).

The chain is built from TRBV18 and TRBJ1-1; D not certain. V lost 3 bases to trimming and J lost 0 bases, with 8 bases between them. Looked up from germline, CDR1 is KGHSH and CDR2 is LQKENI. The CDR3 contains 14 residues. CDR3 loop: CASSPGVLNTEAFF. The DNA of the CDR3 is TGTGCCAGCTCACCCGGCGTACTGAACACTGAAGCTTTCTTT.

This clone was observed once. The chain uses TRBV19 and TRBJ2-1, with 8 bases aligning to TRBD2. CDR1 is LNHDA, CDR2 SQIVND, per germline (reference sequence). The CDR3 has 17 amino acids. Trimming at V came to 2 bases and at J to 2 bases, leaving 8 bases not matched to a gene. CDR3 nucleotide sequence: TGTGCCAGTAGTATACCGTCGGTTAGCGGGGCCTACAATGAGCAGTTCTTC. Translating it yields CASSIPSVSGAYNEQFF.

This clone was recorded only once. The chain recombines TRBV4-2 with TRBJ2-1, with 12 bases fitting TRBD2. The V and J ends lost 0 bases and 9 bases, in that order; junction bases with no gene match: 3. The CDR3 is made up of 15 amino acids. CDR1 and CDR2 (germline): LGHNA, YNFKEQ. Here the CDR3 DNA reads TGTGCCAGCAGCCAAGATCTAGCGGGAGGGTCTGAGCAGTTCTTC. Translating gives CASSQDLAGGSEQFF.

The rearrangement joins TRBV7-9 to TRBJ2-7; D uncertain. The V end was cut by 1 base, the J end by 3 bases, with 10 bases between. This CDR3 region has 14 residues. Per germline, CDR1 SEHNR and CDR2 FQNEAQ (reference sequence). This CDR3 reads CASSLVRTSYEQYF. DNA of the CDR3: TGTGCCAGCAGCTTAGTCCGAACGAGCTACGAGCAGTACTTC.

This chain uses TRBV5-4 with TRBJ1-2; D gene unclear. This CDR3 is 12 amino acids long. The V gene lost 4 bases and the J gene lost 4 bases, with 8 bases spanning the gap. Germline CDR1 is SGHNT and CDR2 is YYREEE (reference sequence). This CDR3 is CASSAGGYGYTF. The CDR3 nucleotides read TGTGCCAGCAGCGCGGGTGGCTATGGCTACACCTTC.

The V call is TRBV15, the J call TRBJ1-1; 7 positions match TRBD1. Trimming cost V 2 bases and J 0 bases; bases outside gene matches: 9. The CDR3 has 17 amino acids. Germline V gives CDR1 LNHNV, CDR2 YYDKDF (reference sequence). The CDR3, as DNA: TGTGCCACCAGCAGATCAGCATTGGGGACAGTGAACACTGAAGCTTTCTTT. This sequence encodes CATSRSALGTVNTEAFF.

This clone came up once. The genes are TRBV4-1 and TRBJ2-1, with D perhaps matching TRBD2 (6 bases). The germline gives CDR1 MGHRA, CDR2 YSYEKL. V lost 2 bases and J 2 bases, leaving 13 bases between the germline ends. The CDR3 loop spans 16 amino acids. In DNA, the CDR3 is TGCGCCAGCAGCCAACCATCCGGGACTCCCTACAATGAGCAGTTCTTC. Translating it yields CASSQPSGTPYNEQFF.

The V gene is TRBV4-2, the J gene TRBJ2-1; tentative D call: TRBD2 (6 bases). CDR1 LGHNA and CDR2 YNFKEQ come from the germline V gene. Trimming cost V 1 base and J 5 bases, with 15 bases left between them. The CDR3 contains 16 residues. The CDR3 nucleotides are TGTGCCAGCAGCCAAGTCGGGACGGGAGTTAACAATGAGCAGTTCTTC. As protein: CASSQVGTGVNNEQFF.

A remark on this clone: The sample holds other DNA sequences that translate to the same CDR3. The V and J genes are TRBV28 and TRBJ2-5; tentatively, D is TRBD2 (5 bases). The CDR3 is 13 amino acids. Trimming took 3 bases from V and 4 from J, leaving 9 bases between them. Per the germline V gene, CDR1 is MDHEN and CDR2 is SYDVKM. The DNA of the CDR3 is TGTGCCAGCAGTTTTGCCGGAGGAGAGACCCAGTACTTC. It translates to CASSFAGGETQYF. The full variable domain, with the rest looked up from reference TRBV28 and TRBJ2-5, is DVKVTQSSRYLVKRTGEKVFLECVQDMDHENMFWYRQDPGLGLRLIYFSYDVKMKEKGDIPEGYSVSREKKERFSLILESASTNQTSMYLCASSFAGGETQYFGPGTRLLVL.